The TCR beta chain described here comes from a study of OX40 agonist ivuxolimab in advanced cancers. The overall study: Partial responses were achieved by three patients, of whom one had hepatocellular carcinoma and two had cutaneous melanoma. General study findings and limits: At 0.1 to 3.0 mg/kg, clonal expansion of CD4+ and CD8+ blood T cells had occurred by week 6. Expanded clones tended on average to be more numerous among CD8+ T cells than CD4+.

Assay: immunoSEQ multiplex PCR; the TCRdb copy retains only in-frame clones and omits some. The sample records tens of thousands of clones, around nine tenths being singletons. On this clone itself: Its cognate antigen is unknown.

Sequencing was performed on CD4+ or CD8+ T cells sorted from blood, taken in a trial of the OX40 agonist ivuxolimab. The receptor was isolated from an adult with an advanced solid tumor such as melanoma, head and neck, liver or kidney cancer.

The CDR3 nucleotides are TGTGCCAGCTCCATGTCACAGGGCACAGATACGCAGTATTTT. It translates to CASSMSQGTDTQYF. The J gene is TRBJ2-3, the V gene TRBV18; maybe TRBD1 (5 bases). Germline assignment: CDR1 KGHSH and CDR2 LQKENI. Trimming removed 6 bases at V and 1 base at J, with 11 bases between. This CDR3 is 14 amino acids long. The full variable domain, with the rest looked up from reference TRBV18 and TRBJ2-3, is NAGVMQNPRHLVRRRGQEARLRCSPMKGHSHVYWYRQLPEEGLKFMVYLQKENIIDESGMPKERFSAEFPKEGPSILRIQQVVRGDSAAYFCASSMSQGTDTQYFGPGTRLTVL.